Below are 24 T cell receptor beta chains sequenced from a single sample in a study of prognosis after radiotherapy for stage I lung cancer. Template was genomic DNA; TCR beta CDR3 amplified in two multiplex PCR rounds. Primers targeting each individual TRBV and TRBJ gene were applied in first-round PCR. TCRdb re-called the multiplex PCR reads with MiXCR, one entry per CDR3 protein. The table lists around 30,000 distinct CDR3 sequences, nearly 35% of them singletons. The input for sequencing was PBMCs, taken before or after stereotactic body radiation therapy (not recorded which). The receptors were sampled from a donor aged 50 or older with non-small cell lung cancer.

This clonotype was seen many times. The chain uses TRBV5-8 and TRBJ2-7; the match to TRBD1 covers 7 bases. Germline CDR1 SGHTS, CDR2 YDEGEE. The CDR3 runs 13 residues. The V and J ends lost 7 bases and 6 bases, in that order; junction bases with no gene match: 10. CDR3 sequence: CASEARQGGEQYF. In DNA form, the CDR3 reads TGTGCCAGCGAGGCGAGACAGGGCGGCGAGCAGTACTTC.

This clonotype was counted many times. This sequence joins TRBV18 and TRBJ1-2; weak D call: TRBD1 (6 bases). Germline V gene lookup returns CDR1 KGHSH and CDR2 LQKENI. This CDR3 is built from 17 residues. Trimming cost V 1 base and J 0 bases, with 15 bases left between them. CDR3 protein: CASSPQGGKEANYGYTF. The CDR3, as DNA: TGTGCCAGCTCACCACAGGGGGGAAAAGAGGCTAACTATGGCTACACCTTC.

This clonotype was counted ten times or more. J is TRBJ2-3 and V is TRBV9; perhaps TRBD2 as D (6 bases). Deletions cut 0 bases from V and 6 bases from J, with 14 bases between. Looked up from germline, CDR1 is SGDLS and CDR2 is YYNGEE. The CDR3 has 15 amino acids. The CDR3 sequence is CASSVEYGGLDTQYF. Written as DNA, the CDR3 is TGTGCCAGCAGCGTAGAGTATGGGGGGTTGGATACGCAGTATTTT.

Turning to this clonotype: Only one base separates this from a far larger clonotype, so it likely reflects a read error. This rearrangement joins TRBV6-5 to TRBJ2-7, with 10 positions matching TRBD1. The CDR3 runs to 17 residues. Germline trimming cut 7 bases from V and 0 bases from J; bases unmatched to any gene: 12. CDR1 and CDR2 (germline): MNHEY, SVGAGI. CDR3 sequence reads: CASMRGQGCSSSYEQYF. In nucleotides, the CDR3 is TGTGCCAGCATGAGGGGACAGGGGTGCTCCAGCTCCTACGAGCAGTACTTC.

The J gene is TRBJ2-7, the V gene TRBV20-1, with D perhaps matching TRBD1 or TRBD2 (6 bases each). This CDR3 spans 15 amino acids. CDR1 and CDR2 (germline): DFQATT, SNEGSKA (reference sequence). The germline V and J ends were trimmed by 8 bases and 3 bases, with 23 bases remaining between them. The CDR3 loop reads CSTTPTLGGYYEQYF. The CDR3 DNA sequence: TGCAGTACTACACCTACTTTGGGGGGCTACTACGAGCAGTACTTC.

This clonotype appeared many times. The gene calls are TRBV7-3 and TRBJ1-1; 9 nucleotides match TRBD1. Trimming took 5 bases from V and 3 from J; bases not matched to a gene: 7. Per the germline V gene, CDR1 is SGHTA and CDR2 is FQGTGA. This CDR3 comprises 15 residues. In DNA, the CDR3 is TGTGCCAGCAGCCGTACCGGGACAGGGCACACTGAAGCTTTCTTT. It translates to CASSRTGTGHTEAFF. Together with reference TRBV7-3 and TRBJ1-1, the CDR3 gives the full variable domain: GAGVSQTPSNKVTEKGKYVELRCDPISGHTALYWYRQSLGQGPEFLIYFQGTGAADDSGLPNDRFFAVRPEGSVSTLKIQRTERGDSAVYLCASSRTGTGHTEAFFGQGTRLTVV.

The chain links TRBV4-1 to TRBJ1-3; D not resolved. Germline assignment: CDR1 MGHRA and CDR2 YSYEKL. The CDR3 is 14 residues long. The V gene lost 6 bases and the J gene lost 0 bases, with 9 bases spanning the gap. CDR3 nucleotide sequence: TGCGCCAGCAGTTGGAAGAGCTCTGGAAACACCATATATTTT. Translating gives CASSWKSSGNTIYF.

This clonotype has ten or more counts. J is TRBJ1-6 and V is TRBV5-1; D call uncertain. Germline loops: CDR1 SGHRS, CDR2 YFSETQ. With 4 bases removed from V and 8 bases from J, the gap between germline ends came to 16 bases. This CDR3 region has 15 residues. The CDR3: CASSERPRSDSPLHF. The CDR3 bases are TGCGCCAGCAGCGAGCGACCGCGGTCGGATTCACCCCTCCACTTT. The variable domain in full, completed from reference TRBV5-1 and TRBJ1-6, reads KAGVTQTPRYLIKTRGQQVTLSCSPISGHRSVSWYQQTPGQGLQFLFEYFSETQRNKGNFPGRFSGRQFSNSRSEMNVSTLELGDSALYLCASSERPRSDSPLHFGNGTRLTVT.

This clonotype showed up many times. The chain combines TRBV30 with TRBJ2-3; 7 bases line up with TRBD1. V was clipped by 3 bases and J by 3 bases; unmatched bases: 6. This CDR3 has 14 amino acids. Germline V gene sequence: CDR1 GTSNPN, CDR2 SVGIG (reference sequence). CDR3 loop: CAWRTGITTDTQYF. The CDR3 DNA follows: TGTGCCTGGAGGACAGGGATTACAACAGATACGCAGTATTTT. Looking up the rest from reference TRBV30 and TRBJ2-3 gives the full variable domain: SQTIHQWPATLVQPVGSPLSLECTVEGTSNPNLYWYRQAAGRGLQLLFYSVGIGQISSEVPQNLSASRPQDRQFILSSKKLLLSDSGFYLCAWRTGITTDTQYFGPGTRLTVL.

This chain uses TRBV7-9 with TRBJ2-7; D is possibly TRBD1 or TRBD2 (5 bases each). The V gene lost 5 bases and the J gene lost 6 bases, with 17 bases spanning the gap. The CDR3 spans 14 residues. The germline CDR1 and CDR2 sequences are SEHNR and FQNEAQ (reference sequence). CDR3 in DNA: TGTGCCAGCAGCGTGGCCGGGACGGCAGGCGAGCAGTACTTC. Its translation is CASSVAGTAGEQYF. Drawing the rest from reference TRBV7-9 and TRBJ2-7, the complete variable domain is DTGVSQNPRHKITKRGQNVTFRCDPISEHNRLYWYRQTLGQGPEFLTYFQNEAQLEKSRLLSDRFSAERPKGSFSTLEIQRTEQGDSAMYLCASSVAGTAGEQYFGPGTRLTVT.

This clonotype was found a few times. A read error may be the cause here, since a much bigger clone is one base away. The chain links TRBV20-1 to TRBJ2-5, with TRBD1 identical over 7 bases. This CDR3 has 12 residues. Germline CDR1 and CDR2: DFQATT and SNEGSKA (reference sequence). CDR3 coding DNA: TGCAGTACATTAAGACAGGGAGAGACCAAGTACTTC. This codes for CSTLRQGETKYF.

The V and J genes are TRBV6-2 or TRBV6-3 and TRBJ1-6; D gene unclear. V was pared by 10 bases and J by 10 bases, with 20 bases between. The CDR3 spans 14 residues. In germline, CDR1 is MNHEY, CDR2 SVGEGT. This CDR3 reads CATGPSQARSPLHF. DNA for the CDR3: TGTGCCACCGGGCCGTCGCAGGCGCGATCACCCCTCCACTTT.

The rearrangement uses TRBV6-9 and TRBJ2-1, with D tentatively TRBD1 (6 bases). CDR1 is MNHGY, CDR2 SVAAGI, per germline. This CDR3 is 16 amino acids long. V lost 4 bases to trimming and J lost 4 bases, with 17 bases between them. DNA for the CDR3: TGTGCCAGCAGTTTATGGGGGCCCCCTTTTTACAATGAGCAGTTCTTC. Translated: CASSLWGPPFYNEQFF.

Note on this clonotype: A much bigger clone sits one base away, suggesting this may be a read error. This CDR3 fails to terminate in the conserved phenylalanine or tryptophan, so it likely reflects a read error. The CDR3: CAWSVLDHGYTL. The CDR3 bases are TGTGCCTGGAGTGTACTGGACCATGGCTACACCCTC. The rearrangement links TRBV30 to TRBJ1-2; the D is unclear. The V gene lost 0 bases and the J gene lost 6 bases, with 8 bases spanning the gap. The CDR3 contains 12 residues. Germline values: CDR1 GTSNPN, CDR2 SVGIG (reference sequence).

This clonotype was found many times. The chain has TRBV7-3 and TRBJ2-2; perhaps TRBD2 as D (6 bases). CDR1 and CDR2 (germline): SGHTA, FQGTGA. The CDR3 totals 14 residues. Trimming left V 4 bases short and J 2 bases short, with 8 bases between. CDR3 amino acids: CASSSEGNTGELFF. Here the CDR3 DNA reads TGTGCCAGCAGCTCGGAGGGTAACACCGGGGAGCTGTTTTTT.

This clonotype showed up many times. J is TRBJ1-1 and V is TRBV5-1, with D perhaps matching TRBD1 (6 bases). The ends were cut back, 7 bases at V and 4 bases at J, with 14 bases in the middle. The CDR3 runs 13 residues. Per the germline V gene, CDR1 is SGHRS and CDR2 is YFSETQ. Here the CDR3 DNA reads TGCGCCAGCGCTAATGGACAGAGCACTGAAGCTTTCTTT. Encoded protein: CASANGQSTEAFF.

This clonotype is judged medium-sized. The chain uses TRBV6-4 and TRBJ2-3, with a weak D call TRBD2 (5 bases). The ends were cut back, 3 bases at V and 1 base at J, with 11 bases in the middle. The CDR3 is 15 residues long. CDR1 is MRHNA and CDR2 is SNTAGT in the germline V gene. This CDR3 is CASSESVGGTDTQYF. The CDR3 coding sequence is TGTGCCAGCAGTGAATCAGTGGGAGGCACAGATACGCAGTATTTT.

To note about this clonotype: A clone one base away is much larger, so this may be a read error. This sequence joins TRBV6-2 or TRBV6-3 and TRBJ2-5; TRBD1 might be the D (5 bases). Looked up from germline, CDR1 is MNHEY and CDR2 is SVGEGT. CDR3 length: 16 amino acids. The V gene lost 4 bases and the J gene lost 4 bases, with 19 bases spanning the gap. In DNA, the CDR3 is TGTGCCAGCAGTTCCCACTACCAACCCCAGGGAGAGACCCAGTACTTC. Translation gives CASSSHYQPQGETQYF.

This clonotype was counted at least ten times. CDR3 amino acids: CASSLAGQGVYGYTF. Written as DNA, the CDR3 is TGTGCCAGCAGCTTGGCGGGACAGGGGGTCTATGGCTACACCTTC. The chain recombines TRBV5-5 with TRBJ1-2, with 11 bases matching TRBD1. This CDR3 has 15 amino acids. After removal of 0 bases from V and 4 bases from J, the junction contained 2 bases not matched to a gene. CDR1 and CDR2 from the germline V gene are SGHKS and YYEKEE (reference sequence).

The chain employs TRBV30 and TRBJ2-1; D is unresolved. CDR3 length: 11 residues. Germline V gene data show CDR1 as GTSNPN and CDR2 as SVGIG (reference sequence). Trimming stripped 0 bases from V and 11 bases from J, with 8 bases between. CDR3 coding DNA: TGTGCCTGGAGTGTACTTTCAAAGCAGTTCTTC. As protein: CAWSVLSKQFF.

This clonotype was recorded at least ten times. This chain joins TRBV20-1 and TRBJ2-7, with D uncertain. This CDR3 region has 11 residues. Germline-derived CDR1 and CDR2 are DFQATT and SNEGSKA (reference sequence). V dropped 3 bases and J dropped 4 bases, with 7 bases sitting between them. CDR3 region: CSASRGYEQYF. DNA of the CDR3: TGCAGTGCTAGTCGCGGTTACGAGCAGTACTTC.

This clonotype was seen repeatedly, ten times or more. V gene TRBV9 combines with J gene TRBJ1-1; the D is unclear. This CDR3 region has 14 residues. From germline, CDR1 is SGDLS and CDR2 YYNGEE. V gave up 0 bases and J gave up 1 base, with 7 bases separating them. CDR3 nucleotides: TGTGCCAGCAGCGTAGGCACGGGGAACACTGAAGCTTTCTTT. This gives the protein CASSVGTGNTEAFF.

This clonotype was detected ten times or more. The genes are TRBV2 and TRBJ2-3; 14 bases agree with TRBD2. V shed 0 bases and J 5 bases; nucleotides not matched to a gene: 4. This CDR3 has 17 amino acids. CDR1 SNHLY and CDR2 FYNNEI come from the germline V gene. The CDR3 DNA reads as TGTGCCAGCAGTGAAGCGAGGGGACTAGCGGGGGAAGATACGCAGTATTTT. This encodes CASSEARGLAGEDTQYF.

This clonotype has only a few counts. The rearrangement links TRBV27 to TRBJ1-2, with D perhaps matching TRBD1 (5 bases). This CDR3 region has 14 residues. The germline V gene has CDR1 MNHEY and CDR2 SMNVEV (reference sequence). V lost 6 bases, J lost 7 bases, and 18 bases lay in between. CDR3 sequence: CASSSAGEWGGYTF. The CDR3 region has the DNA TGTGCCAGCAGCTCCGCGGGGGAATGGGGTGGCTACACCTTC.